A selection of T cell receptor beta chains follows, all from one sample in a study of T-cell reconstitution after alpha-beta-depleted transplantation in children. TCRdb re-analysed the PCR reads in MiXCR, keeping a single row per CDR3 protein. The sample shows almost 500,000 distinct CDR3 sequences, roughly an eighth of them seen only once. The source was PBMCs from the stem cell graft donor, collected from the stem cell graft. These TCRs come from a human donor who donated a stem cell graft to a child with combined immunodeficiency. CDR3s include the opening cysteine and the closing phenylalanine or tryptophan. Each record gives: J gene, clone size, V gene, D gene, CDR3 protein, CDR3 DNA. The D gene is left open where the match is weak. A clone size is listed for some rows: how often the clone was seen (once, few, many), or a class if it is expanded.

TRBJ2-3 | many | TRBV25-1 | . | CASSVQVATDTQYF | TGTGCCAGCAGTGTACAGGTAGCCACAGATACGCAGTATTTT
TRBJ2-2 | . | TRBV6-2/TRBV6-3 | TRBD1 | CASNDRVVTGELFF | TGTGCCAGCAATGACAGGGTCGTAACCGGGGAGCTGTTTTTT
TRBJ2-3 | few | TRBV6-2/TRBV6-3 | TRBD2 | CASSYGTSGGVDTQYF | TGTGCCAGCAGTTACGGGACTAGCGGAGGGGTTGATACGCAGTATTTT
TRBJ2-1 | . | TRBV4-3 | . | CASSPGLRAYNEQFF | TGCGCCAGCAGCCCGGGACTCCGGGCCTACAATGAGCAGTTCTTC
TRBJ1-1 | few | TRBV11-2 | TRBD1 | CASSLASGGLGVTEAFF | TGTGCCAGCAGCTTAGCCTCAGGGGGGCTGGGAGTCACTGAAGCTTTCTTT
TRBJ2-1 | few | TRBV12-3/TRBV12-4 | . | CASSLRTNEQFF | TGTGCCAGCAGTTTACGGACGAATGAGCAGTTCTTC
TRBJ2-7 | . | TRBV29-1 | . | CSVVGRGSNSYEQYF | TGCAGCGTCGTTGGCCGCGGCAGCAACTCCTACGAGCAGTACTTC
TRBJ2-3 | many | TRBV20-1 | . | CSETATTDTQYF | TGCAGTGAGACAGCTACCACAGATACGCAGTATTTT
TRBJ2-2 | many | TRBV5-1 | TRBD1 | CASSSQGAGELFF | TGTGCCAGCAGTTCACAGGGGGCCGGGGAGCTGTTTTTT
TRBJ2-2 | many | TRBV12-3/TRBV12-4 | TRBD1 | CASSLDRGITTGELFF | TGTGCCAGCAGTTTGGACAGGGGAATTACCACCGGGGAGCTGTTTTTT